This T cell receptor beta chain was identified in a study of T-cell reconstitution after alpha-beta-depleted transplantation in children. Study observations and caveats: There were some patients whose high TCRbeta diversity at day 60 came from surviving recipient T cells and thymic progenitors. Several hundred graft clones that had expanded were reportedly the source of alpha-beta T cells about two months after transplant. At one year after transplant, newly produced T cells mostly accounted for T-cell counts and diversity.

Unique molecular identifiers were incorporated when the TCRbeta library was constructed. MiXCR, run by TCRdb on the PCR reads, gives a single entry per CDR3 protein. The sample has hundreds of thousands of distinct CDR3 sequences, roughly 13% seen once. The ends lost 0 bases at V and 1 base at J; junction bases unmatched: 2. Germline-derived CDR1 and CDR2 are SGHNT and YYREEE (reference sequence). CDR3 size: 16 residues. This clonotype was seen a few times. No antigen is known for it. Here the sequenced sample was PBMCs, mostly from graft donor cells, taken 360 days after TCRalphabeta/CD19-depleted stem cell transplant. V usage is TRBV5-4 and J usage is TRBJ2-3; 10 positions match TRBD2. This receptor was identified in a male patient between 5 and 17 years old who had a stem cell transplant for acute myeloid leukemia, so the T cells may come from the graft donor. The CDR3 nucleotides read TGTGCCAGCAGCTTGGATGGGACTAGCGGCACAGATACGCAGTATTTT. Translated, it gives CASSLDGTSGTDTQYF.